The 22 T cell receptor beta chains listed next were all sequenced from one sample in a study of T cell repertoires in cytomegalovirus infection. Each CDR3 protein is one row after TCRdb ran MiXCR on the reads. The sample has approximately 390,000 distinct CDR3 sequences; about 35% are singletons. Their antigens remain unidentified. The starting material was cultured PBMCs, obtained from culture after CMV antigen stimulation. The receptor set was obtained from a human donor in good health (CMV status not recorded). Some clones in this sample may be carry-over from other donors' samples.

J is TRBJ1-6 and V is TRBV10-3; unclear D gene. V gave up 2 bases and J gave up 6 bases, with 14 bases separating them. CDR3 length: 16 amino acids. Germline loops: CDR1 ENHRY, CDR2 SYGVKD. The CDR3 bases are TGTGCCATCAGTGAGCGGGAAGGCAAAAGTAATTCACCCCTCCACTTT. It translates to CAISEREGKSNSPLHF.

This clonotype has just one count. CDR3: CASSLRTQYEQYF. The DNA of the CDR3 is TGTGCCAGCAGTCTAAGGACGCAATACGAGCAGTACTTC. The chain combines TRBV6-2 or TRBV6-3 with TRBJ2-7; D call uncertain. The V end lost 5 bases, the J end lost 4 bases, and 12 bases lay between the germline ends. This CDR3 is built from 13 residues. Germline loops: CDR1 MNHEY, CDR2 SVGEGT.

This chain joins TRBV4-1 and TRBJ1-4; D possibly corresponds to TRBD1 (6 bases). CDR3 length equals 14 residues. Germline V gene lookup returns CDR1 MGHRA and CDR2 YSYEKL. Trimming took 2 bases from V and 10 from J, leaving 14 bases between them. CDR3 in amino acids: CASSQILQGGKLFF. CDR3 nucleotides: TGCGCCAGCAGCCAAATATTACAGGGAGGAAAACTGTTTTTT.

The chain carries TRBV30 and TRBJ2-2, with D unresolved. Germline CDR1 GTSNPN, CDR2 SVGIG (reference sequence). This CDR3 spans 14 amino acids. V gave up 0 bases and J gave up 7 bases, with 12 bases separating them. This CDR3 reads CAWSVDSRVGELFF. The CDR3 DNA sequence: TGTGCCTGGAGTGTAGATTCTAGGGTCGGGGAGCTGTTTTTT.

The chain uses TRBV4-1 and TRBJ2-3; D is possibly TRBD2 (5 bases). Germline V gene lookup returns CDR1 MGHRA and CDR2 YSYEKL. V lost 3 bases and J lost 4, with 17 bases in between. The CDR3 loop spans 16 amino acids. CDR3 DNA: TGCGCCAGCAGCCATACCCGGGAACATATGCCAGATACGCAGTATTTT. Translation gives CASSHTREHMPDTQYF.

This clonotype was seen a handful of times. The V call is TRBV10-3, the J call TRBJ2-5, with 7 bases aligning to TRBD1. The CDR3 is 15 amino acids. V lost 6 bases to trimming and J lost 3 bases; unmatched junction nucleotides: 10. Germline CDR1 reads ENHRY; CDR2 reads SYGVKD. This CDR3 reads CAIRTSWDREETQYF. In nucleotides, the CDR3 is TGTGCCATCAGAACTTCCTGGGACAGAGAAGAGACCCAGTACTTC.

The V call is TRBV19, the J call TRBJ1-5; TRBD1 matches 7 bases. After removal of 3 bases from V and 0 bases from J, the junction contained 8 bases not matched to a gene. The CDR3 extends over 17 amino acids. From germline, CDR1 is LNHDA and CDR2 SQIVND (reference sequence). CDR3 bases: TGTGCCAGTAGTATCGGACAGGTACTCTATAGCAATCAGCCCCAGCATTTT. This gives the protein CASSIGQVLYSNQPQHF.

V gene TRBV12-3 or TRBV12-4 combines with J gene TRBJ1-1; D not resolved. The CDR3 covers 14 residues. V was shortened by 2 bases and J by 0 bases, with 7 bases between the two germline ends. CDR3 loop: CASSLFGMNTEAFF. The CDR3, as DNA: TGTGCCAGCAGTTTATTCGGGATGAACACTGAAGCTTTCTTT.

About this clonotype itself: This may arise from a read error, as a much more abundant clone is one base away. The chain couples TRBV7-2 to TRBJ1-6; no clear D gene. V was shortened by 5 bases and J by 9 bases, with 8 bases between the two germline ends. The germline gives CDR1 SGHTA, CDR2 FQGNSA. This CDR3 contains 12 residues. In DNA, the CDR3 is TGTGCCAGCAGCCCGAGGGCTTCACCCCTCCACTTT. Its translation: CASSPRASPLHF.

This clonotype was picked up a small number of times. V and J are TRBV6-1 and TRBJ2-7; perhaps TRBD1 as D (5 bases). Germline loops: CDR1 MNHNS, CDR2 SASEGT. V lost 4 bases to trimming and J lost 2 bases, with 6 bases between them. The CDR3 consists of 12 residues. DNA of the CDR3: TGTGCCAGCAGTGGACAGACCTACGAGCAGTACGTC. Its translation is CASSGQTYEQYV.

The CDR3 DNA reads as TGTGCCAGTAGTCTGCGGAGGTCGGAGACCCAGTACTTC. It translates to CASSLRRSETQYF. The chain links TRBV19 to TRBJ2-5; a possible D gene is TRBD2 (5 bases). CDR1 is LNHDA and CDR2 is SQIVND in the germline V gene (reference sequence). The length of the CDR3 is 13 residues. Deletions cut 5 bases from V and 5 bases from J, with 12 bases between.

This chain joins TRBV6-1 and TRBJ2-1, with 13 nucleotides matching TRBD2. Germline lookup yields CDR1 MNHNS and CDR2 SASEGT. The CDR3 totals 16 residues. The J segment lost 8 bases and the V segment lost 5 bases, leaving 9 bases of the junction unmatched. The CDR3 DNA sequence: TGTGCCAGCAGTAACACACTAGCGGGAGGGCTGGATGAGCAGTTCTTC. It is translated as CASSNTLAGGLDEQFF.

This clonotype showed up many times. The chain recombines TRBV7-2 with TRBJ1-2, with D possibly being TRBD1 (5 bases). There are 13 residues in the CDR3. Looked up from germline, CDR1 is SGHTA and CDR2 is FQGNSA. Trimming shortened V by 4 bases and J by 2 bases, and 8 bases separated the two germline ends. Here the CDR3 DNA reads TGTGCCAGCAGCTCGGGACGGAACTATGGCTACACCTTC. Translated: CASSSGRNYGYTF.

This clonotype was seen only once. The chain has TRBV5-1 and TRBJ2-3; 8 bases align to TRBD2. In germline, CDR1 is SGHRS, CDR2 YFSETQ. The trim removed 4 bases at V and 4 bases at J, leaving 11 bases unmatched. This CDR3 is built from 16 residues. The CDR3: CASSRKTGGGADTQYF. The CDR3 DNA reads TGCGCCAGCAGCCGCAAGACGGGGGGGGGGGCAGATACGCAGTATTTT.

The chain has TRBV7-8 and TRBJ2-7, with D perhaps given as TRBD1 or TRBD2 (5 bases each). Trimming took off 5 bases at V and 3 bases at J, with 11 bases between the two ends. Germline CDR1 and CDR2: SGHVS and FQNEAQ. The CDR3 has 13 residues. CDR3 protein: CASSPGTVYEQYV. CDR3 DNA: TGTGCCAGCAGCCCTGGGACCGTCTACGAGCAGTACGTC.

This clonotype has only a few counts. The rearrangement links TRBV7-9 to TRBJ1-1; 8 bases are a match to TRBD1. V shed 4 bases, J shed 0 bases, and the junction held 10 bases outside the gene matches. Germline CDR1 reads SEHNR; CDR2 reads FQNEAQ (reference sequence). The CDR3 runs 17 residues. The CDR3: CASSWSRGLAMNTEAFF. DNA for the CDR3: TGTGCCAGCAGCTGGAGCAGGGGGCTAGCCATGAACACTGAAGCTTTCTTT.

This rearrangement joins TRBV6-5 to TRBJ1-1; maybe TRBD1 (5 bases). The CDR3 sequence is 14 residues long. The germline V gene has CDR1 MNHEY and CDR2 SVGAGI. Trimming removed 5 bases at V and 3 bases at J, with 13 bases between. DNA of the CDR3: TGTGCCAGCAGTAAACAGGTCCTCTACACTGAAGCTTTCTTT. It encodes CASSKQVLYTEAFF.

The chain carries TRBV6-2 or TRBV6-3 and TRBJ2-1; D is perhaps TRBD2 (6 bases). Germline V gene sequence: CDR1 MNHEY, CDR2 SVGEGT. The CDR3 is made up of 15 amino acids. V was clipped by 7 bases and J by 4 bases, with 17 bases between them. CDR3 amino acids: CASTIAEPDYNEQFF. CDR3 nucleotide sequence: TGTGCCAGCACCATAGCGGAACCGGATTACAATGAGCAGTTCTTC.

The chain couples TRBV6-6 to TRBJ1-1; D is unclear. Germline values: CDR1 MNHNY, CDR2 SVGAGI (reference sequence). V was cut by 7 bases and J by 1 base, with 13 bases left in between. The CDR3 totals 14 residues. CDR3 amino acids: CASNERRENTEAFF. The DNA of the CDR3 is TGTGCCAGCAATGAACGACGGGAGAACACTGAAGCTTTCTTT.

This chain connects TRBV7-3 to TRBJ2-1; D not resolved. Germline values: CDR1 SGHTA, CDR2 FQGTGA. There are 16 residues in the CDR3. V lost 1 base and J lost 9, with 19 bases in between. CDR3 DNA: TGTGCCAGCAGCTTAAGAGGTGGGATAGGGCACGGTGAGCAGTTCTTC. It specifies CASSLRGGIGHGEQFF. Full variable domain (remainder filled in from reference TRBV7-3 and TRBJ2-1): GAGVSQTPSNKVTEKGKYVELRCDPISGHTALYWYRQSLGQGPEFLIYFQGTGAADDSGLPNDRFFAVRPEGSVSTLKIQRTERGDSAVYLCASSLRGGIGHGEQFFGPGTRLTVL.

This sequence joins TRBV14 and TRBJ2-5; 10 bases align to TRBD1. With 1 base clipped from V and 4 bases from J, the junction kept 12 bases outside the gene matches. The CDR3 is made up of 18 amino acids. Germline assignment: CDR1 SGHDN and CDR2 FVKESK. The CDR3 nucleotides are TGTGCCAGCAGCCAAGTAAGGAGAGGGACAGGGGTTCGAGAGACCCAGTACTTC. It is translated as CASSQVRRGTGVRETQYF.

This chain joins TRBV12-3 or TRBV12-4 and TRBJ2-2, with 9 bases aligning to TRBD1. The CDR3 is made up of 16 amino acids. V trimming: 5 bases; J trimming: 6 bases; junction bases outside the gene matches: 10. CDR3 in DNA: TGTGCCAGCAGTCCACCAAACAGGGGGCGCCCCGGGGAGCTGTTTTTT. Protein product: CASSPPNRGRPGELFF.